Below, 20 T cell receptor beta chains from the same sample are listed, as sequenced in a study of blood T cell repertoires in COVID-19. Sequencing used immunoSEQ multiplex PCR; TCRdb keeps in-frame clones, though not all of them. Of roughly 340,000 clones detected, approximately 89% appear once; the ten largest clones hold less than 2.5%. The sample comprised PBMCs or T cells enriched from blood (not recorded which). The receptor source for this set is a middle-aged man in a cohort exposed to, infected with or recovered from COVID-19 (not recorded which).

The chain uses TRBV25-1 and TRBJ2-1; TRBD2 matches 9 bases. The CDR3 has 14 amino acids. CDR1 MGHDK and CDR2 SYGVNS come from the germline V gene. Losses at the gene ends were 8 bases for V and 0 bases for J; bases not matched to a gene: 2. The CDR3 DNA reads as TGTGCCAGCGGTAGCGGGAGCTCCTACAATGAGCAGTTCTTC. Translation: CASGSGSSYNEQFF.

This clone showed up just once. The chain joins TRBV6-5 to TRBJ2-7, with unresolved D. V was cut by 7 bases and J by 2 bases, with 15 bases left in between. The CDR3 length is 14 residues. Germline CDR1 and CDR2: MNHEY and SVGAGI. CDR3 amino acids: CASTADTRPYEQYF. Here the CDR3 DNA reads TGTGCCAGCACCGCCGATACGCGTCCCTACGAGCAGTACTTC.

The J gene is TRBJ2-7, the V gene TRBV11-3, with D possibly being TRBD2 (6 bases). This CDR3 has 15 residues. V shed 5 bases and J shed 0 bases, with 14 bases lying between them. Germline V gene sequence: CDR1 SGHNT, CDR2 YENEEA. CDR3 sequence reads: CASSPGATSSYEQYF. In nucleotides, the CDR3 is TGTGCCAGCAGCCCCGGGGCGACTAGCTCCTACGAGCAGTACTTC.

CDR3 sequence reads: CASSLNGFITDTQYF. For the CDR3, the DNA is TGCGCCAGCAGCTTGAACGGGTTCATCACAGATACGCAGTATTTT. The J gene is TRBJ2-3, the V gene TRBV5-1; the D is unclear. The V gene's germline CDR1 is SGHRS and CDR2 YFSETQ. V shed 1 base and J shed 2 bases, with 11 bases lying between them. CDR3 size: 15 residues.

The chain employs TRBV21-1 and TRBJ2-7; the D call TRBD1 from the table was never checked on the DNA. TRBV21-1 is shown as a pseudogene. The CDR3 has 14 amino acids. CDR3 region: CASSKSDSSYEQYF. In DNA, the CDR3 is TGTGCCAGCAGCAAATCGGACAGTTCCTACGAGCAGTACTTC.

This chain uses TRBV9 with TRBJ1-6; D not certain. CDR3 length equals 17 residues. V lost 3 bases and J 4 bases, leaving 17 bases between the germline ends. CDR1 and CDR2 (germline): SGDLS, YYNGEE. The CDR3 bases are TGTGCCAGCAGCGCCGCTTTGTTGGGAGCTTATAATTCACCCCTCCACTTT. This gives the protein CASSAALLGAYNSPLHF.

V usage is TRBV10-1 and J usage is TRBJ2-1; TRBD2 might be the D (6 bases). Germline loops: CDR1 WNHNN, CDR2 SYGVQD (reference sequence). This CDR3 is 14 amino acids long. V lost 8 bases and J 4 bases, leaving 15 bases between the germline ends. The CDR3: CASGAGSRYNEQFF. CDR3 DNA: TGCGCCAGCGGGGCGGGATCGAGGTACAATGAGCAGTTCTTC.

The chain recombines TRBV9 with TRBJ2-1; 8 positions agree with TRBD2. V was pared by 4 bases and J by 6 bases, with 9 bases of the junction left unmatched. Germline V gives CDR1 SGDLS, CDR2 YYNGEE. This CDR3 contains 15 residues. DNA for the CDR3: TGTGCCAGCAGCCCATCAGCGGGAGCTTTCAATGAGCAGTTCTTC. Protein: CASSPSAGAFNEQFF.

The chain carries TRBV6-5 and TRBJ2-1, with TRBD2 matching 11 bases. The ends lost 6 bases at V and 6 bases at J; junction bases unmatched: 7. The CDR3 runs 15 residues. Germline V CDR1 and CDR2: MNHEY, SVGAGI. The CDR3, as DNA: TGTGCCAGCAGGGACTTGACTAGCGGGACCAATGAGCAGTTCTTC. Translated, it gives CASRDLTSGTNEQFF.

The CDR3 nucleotides are TGTGCCAGCAGCGTACTCACCGGGGAGCTGTTTTTT. Protein product: CASSVLTGELFF. This chain uses TRBV9 with TRBJ2-2; D not certain. Per the germline V gene, CDR1 is SGDLS and CDR2 is YYNGEE. The CDR3 totals 12 residues. Trimming stripped 1 base from V and 4 bases from J, with 2 bases between.

This sequence joins TRBV24-1 and TRBJ2-1, with TRBD1 identical over 9 bases. CDR1 and CDR2 (germline): KGHDR, SFDVKD. V lost 9 bases and J lost 8; bases outside the gene matches: 13. This CDR3 spans 15 amino acids. CDR3 amino acids: CATGTHRGRSDEQFF. Here the CDR3 DNA reads TGTGCCACCGGGACACACAGGGGGCGTTCGGATGAGCAGTTCTTC.

This clone was picked up a small number of times. This chain joins TRBV28 and TRBJ2-2; D possibly corresponds to TRBD1 (6 bases). The CDR3 consists of 17 residues. Between the trimmed V and J ends, which lost 3 bases and 1 base, there was a span of 15 bases. The V gene's germline CDR1 is MDHEN and CDR2 SYDVKM. The CDR3 DNA reads as TGTGCCAGCAGTTTCGGGACAACTAACGTGAACACCGGGGAGCTGTTTTTT. It codes for CASSFGTTNVNTGELFF.

The chain has TRBV5-1 and TRBJ1-3; tentative D call: TRBD1 (5 bases). V lost 0 bases and J lost 0, with 7 bases in between. The CDR3 contains 15 residues. Germline lookup yields CDR1 SGHRS and CDR2 YFSETQ. This chain's CDR3 is CASSLGQSSGNTIYF. The CDR3 DNA is TGCGCCAGCAGCTTGGGACAGTCCTCTGGAAACACCATATATTTT.

This clone was found once. V gene TRBV18 combines with J gene TRBJ1-3; D unresolved. CDR1 KGHSH and CDR2 LQKENI come from the germline V gene. Trimming stripped 2 bases from V and 0 bases from J, with 8 bases between. The CDR3 is made up of 15 amino acids. CDR3 sequence (DNA): TGTGCCAGCTCACCATCACGCAGCTCTGGAAACACCATATATTTT. This gives the protein CASSPSRSSGNTIYF.

The rearrangement links TRBV4-1 to TRBJ2-7, with D maybe TRBD1 (6 bases). Trimming cost V 0 bases and J 4 bases, with 13 bases left between them. Germline assignment: CDR1 MGHRA and CDR2 YSYEKL. The CDR3 contains 15 residues. The CDR3 sequence: CASSQDIQGGYEQYF. The DNA for the CDR3 is TGCGCCAGCAGCCAAGATATACAGGGTGGTTACGAGCAGTACTTC.

The J gene is TRBJ2-7, the V gene TRBV18; 9 bases match TRBD1. The V gene end was trimmed by 3 bases and the J gene end by 1 base; junction bases not matched to a gene: 10. Germline CDR1 KGHSH, CDR2 LQKENI. The CDR3 is 17 residues long. DNA for the CDR3: TGTGCCAGCTCACCGAAGATTCCGGGACAGGGATCCTACGAGCAGTACTTC. Residues: CASSPKIPGQGSYEQYF. Based on the CDR3 plus reference TRBV18 and TRBJ2-7, the full variable domain is NAGVMQNPRHLVRRRGQEARLRCSPMKGHSHVYWYRQLPEEGLKFMVYLQKENIIDESGMPKERFSAEFPKEGPSILRIQQVVRGDSAAYFCASSPKIPGQGSYEQYFGPGTRLTVT.

The CDR3: CASSGPGTSAKETQYF. For the CDR3, the DNA is TGTGCCAGCAGCGGACCCGGGACTAGCGCAAAAGAGACCCAGTACTTC. The chain has TRBV5-4 and TRBJ2-5; TRBD2 aligns across 10 bases. The V and J ends lost 4 bases and 3 bases, in that order; junction bases with no gene match: 9. CDR3 length: 16 residues. Germline-derived CDR1 and CDR2 are SGHNT and YYREEE (reference sequence). Drawing the rest from reference TRBV5-4 and TRBJ2-5, the complete variable domain is ETGVTQSPTHLIKTRGQQVTLRCSSQSGHNTVSWYQQALGQGPQFIFQYYREEENGRGNFPPRFSGLQFPNYSSELNVNALELDDSALYLCASSGPGTSAKETQYFGPGTRLLVL.

This clone has more than one count but fewer than ten. The chain is built from TRBV19 and TRBJ1-3, with 7 bases that match TRBD1. CDR1 LNHDA and CDR2 SQIVND come from the germline V gene (reference sequence). CDR3 length equals 19 residues. V shed 5 bases and J 0 bases; nucleotides not matched to a gene: 16. The CDR3 DNA is TGTGCCAGTAGTGGAGTCGGAAGAGGGGGCCAAAGCTCTGGAAACACCATATATTTT. It codes for CASSGVGRGGQSSGNTIYF.

This clone was detected only once. This sequence joins TRBV10-3 and TRBJ1-2; tentatively, D is TRBD1 (6 bases). Trimming took 4 bases from V and 8 from J, leaving 14 bases between them. Germline CDR1 ENHRY, CDR2 SYGVKD. The CDR3 contains 13 residues. CDR3 nucleotide sequence: TGTGCCATCAGTGTTTCCGGGACAAGAGGCTACACCTTC. Translated, it gives CAISVSGTRGYTF.

The chain combines TRBV5-1 with TRBJ2-1, with 12 bases fitting TRBD2. The CDR3 runs 18 residues. After removal of 5 bases from V and 7 bases from J, the junction contained 16 bases not matched to a gene. Per germline, CDR1 SGHRS and CDR2 YFSETQ. In DNA form, the CDR3 reads TGCGCCAGCAGGTATTCTCTAGCGGGAGGGCCGGGTAGGAATGAGCAGTTCTTC. Protein product: CASRYSLAGGPGRNEQFF.